This T cell receptor beta chain was obtained from a study of shared clonotypes between healthy human individuals. Study in general: Researchers assigned three CD4 naive, three CD4 memory, two CD8 naive and one CD8 memory plate to each donor.

Several immunoSEQ plates held equal portions of the genomic DNA taken from each subset. The data were produced by immunoSEQ multiplex PCR, yet TCRdb's version contains in-frame clones alone and is incomplete. Of about 1.1 million clones in the sample, about 80% were seen once. The CDR3 sequence is 15 residues long. With 0 bases clipped from V and 1 base from J, the junction kept 2 bases outside the gene matches. The V gene's germline CDR1 is ENHRY and CDR2 SYGVKD. The chain recombines TRBV10-3 with TRBJ2-5, with 7 bases fitting TRBD1. Sequencing used memory CD4+ T cells from PBMCs. Subset given: CD45RA-negative fraction. This clonotype was obtained from a man between 18 and 29 years old in good health. Some clones in this sample may be carry-over from other donors' samples. The CDR3 sequence: CAISESAGGQETQYF. The CDR3 region has the DNA TGTGCCATCAGTGAGTCGGCAGGGGGCCAAGAGACCCAGTACTTC.